Below, 5 T cell receptor beta chains from the same sample are listed, as sequenced in a study of breast tumors, draining lymph nodes, adjacent tissues. Axillary draining lymph nodes of breast cancer patients supplied the node samples. TCRdb re-analysed the multiplex PCR reads in MiXCR, keeping a single row per CDR3 protein. Of roughly 120,000 distinct CDR3 sequences in the sample, nearly 20% were seen once. Sequenced: axillary lymph node tissue. The origin of the receptors is a female donor with breast cancer. Some clones in this sample may be carry-over from other donors' samples.

In regard to this clonotype: A much larger clone sits a single nucleotide away, making a read error possible. This sequence joins TRBV18 and TRBJ2-5; weak D call: TRBD1 (6 bases). The ends were cut back, 3 bases at V and 1 base at J, with 12 bases in the middle. The CDR3 covers 15 residues. Germline V gene data show CDR1 as KGHSH and CDR2 as LQKENI. The CDR3 protein is CASSPGSDSQETQYF. The CDR3 DNA reads as TGTGCCAGCTCACCTGGGTCGGACAGCCAAGAGACCCAGTACTTC. The variable domain in full, completed from reference TRBV18 and TRBJ2-5, reads NAGVMQNPRHLVRRRGQEARLRCSPMKGHSHVYWYRQLPEEGLKFMVYLQKENIIDESGMPKERFSAEFPKEGPSILRIQQVVRGDSAAYFCASSPGSDSQETQYFGPGTRLLVL.

This clonotype was seen at least ten times. The chain has TRBV7-9 and TRBJ2-7; 8 bases line up with TRBD1. Losses at the gene ends were 5 bases for V and 2 bases for J; bases not matched to a gene: 2. The CDR3 has 13 amino acids. Germline CDR1 and CDR2: SEHNR and FQNEAQ (reference sequence). In DNA, the CDR3 is TGTGCCAGCAGCAGGGGACAGGCCTACGAGCAGTACTTC. This encodes CASSRGQAYEQYF.

The chain joins TRBV27 to TRBJ2-7, with D possibly matching TRBD2 (6 bases). The V end lost 5 bases, the J end lost 2 bases, and 13 bases lay between the germline ends. The CDR3 contains 14 residues. Germline CDR1 is MNHEY and CDR2 is SMNVEV (reference sequence). CDR3 sequence: CASSLYGGPYEQYF. The CDR3 DNA is TGTGCCAGCAGTCTCTACGGGGGACCCTACGAGCAGTACTTC.

This clonotype came up many times. The V gene is TRBV3-1, the J gene TRBJ2-1; D may be TRBD1 (7 bases). Per germline, CDR1 LGHDT and CDR2 YNNKEL (reference sequence). This CDR3 has 14 amino acids. The V and J ends lost 1 base and 9 bases respectively, with 13 bases between them. The CDR3 protein is CASSQVGQGGEQFF. The CDR3 coding sequence is TGTGCCAGCAGCCAAGTCGGGCAGGGGGGTGAGCAGTTCTTC.

This clonotype was seen repeatedly, ten times or more. The genes are TRBV7-2 and TRBJ2-1; no definite D call. V was cut by 6 bases and J by 10 bases, with 10 bases left in between. The CDR3 length is 11 residues. Germline values: CDR1 SGHTA, CDR2 FQGNSA. The CDR3 DNA is TGTGCCAGCAGTTCCCTGGGAGAGCAGTTCTTC. Translated, it gives CASSSLGEQFF.